These 2 T cell receptor beta chains were all obtained from the same sample, sequenced in a study of blood T cell repertoires in COVID-19. Produced via immunoSEQ multiplex PCR; TCRdb's table is partial and in-frame only. Here the sample spans a few hundred thousand clones, roughly 86% being singletons. What was sequenced was PBMCs or T cells enriched from blood (not recorded which). The receptors derive from a woman aged 55-70 years who had recovered from COVID-19.

The rearrangement joins TRBV5-4 to TRBJ2-2; the match to TRBD2 covers 11 bases. The V segment lost 5 bases and the J segment 4 bases; nucleotides outside the gene matches: 7. In germline, CDR1 is SGHNT, CDR2 YYREEE (reference sequence). The CDR3 has 16 amino acids. The CDR3, as DNA: TGTGCCAGCAGTACCCGACTAGCGGGAACCACCGGGGAGCTGTTTTTT. Protein sequence: CASSTRLAGTTGELFF.

This sequence joins TRBV5-1 and TRBJ1-4; TRBD1 might be the D (5 bases). Trimming pared 0 bases from V and 0 bases from J, leaving 9 bases between. This CDR3 is 16 amino acids long. The germline CDR1 and CDR2 sequences are SGHRS and YFSETQ. The CDR3 region is CASSLAGGTTNEKLFF. DNA of the CDR3: TGCGCCAGCAGCTTGGCGGGGGGAACAACTAATGAAAAACTGTTTTTT.